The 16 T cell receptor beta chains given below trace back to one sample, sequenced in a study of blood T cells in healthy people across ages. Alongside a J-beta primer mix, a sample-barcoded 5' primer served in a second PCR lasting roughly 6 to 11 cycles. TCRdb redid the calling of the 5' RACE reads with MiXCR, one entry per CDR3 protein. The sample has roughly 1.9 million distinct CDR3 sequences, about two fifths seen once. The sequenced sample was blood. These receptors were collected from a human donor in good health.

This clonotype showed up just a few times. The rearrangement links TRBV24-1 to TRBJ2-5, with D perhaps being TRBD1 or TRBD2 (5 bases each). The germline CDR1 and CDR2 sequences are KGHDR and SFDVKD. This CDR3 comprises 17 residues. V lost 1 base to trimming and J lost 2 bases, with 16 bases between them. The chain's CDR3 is CATSDLGEEEGQETQYF. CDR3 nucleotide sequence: TGTGCCACCAGTGATTTAGGGGAAGAAGAGGGGCAAGAGACCCAGTACTTC.

CDR3 nucleotide sequence: TGTGCCAGCAGCTTAGCCGTCCATCAGCCCCAGCATTTT. As protein: CASSLAVHQPQHF. The chain carries TRBV7-2 and TRBJ1-5; unclear D gene. Germline V gene lookup returns CDR1 SGHTA and CDR2 FQGNSA. With 0 bases removed from V and 5 bases from J, the gap between germline ends came to 5 bases. The CDR3 is 13 residues long. Filled out from reference TRBV7-2 and TRBJ1-5, the complete variable domain reads GAGVSQSPSNKVTEKGKDVELRCDPISGHTALYWYRQSLGQGLEFLIYFQGNSAPDKSGLPSDRFSAERTGGSVSTLTIQRTQQEDSAVYLCASSLAVHQPQHFGDGTRLSIL.

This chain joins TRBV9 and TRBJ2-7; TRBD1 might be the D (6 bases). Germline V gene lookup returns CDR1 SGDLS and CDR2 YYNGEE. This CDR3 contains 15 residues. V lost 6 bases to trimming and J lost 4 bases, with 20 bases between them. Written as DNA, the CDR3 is TGTGCCAGCAACCCTGGGACATCGAGAGGTTACGAGCAGTACTTC. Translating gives CASNPGTSRGYEQYF.

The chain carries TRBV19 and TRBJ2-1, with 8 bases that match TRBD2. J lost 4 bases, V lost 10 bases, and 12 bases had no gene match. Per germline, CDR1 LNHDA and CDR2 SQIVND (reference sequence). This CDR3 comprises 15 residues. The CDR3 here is CATSTPSGFYNEQFF. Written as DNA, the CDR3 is TGTGCCACTTCGACCCCTAGCGGGTTTTACAATGAGCAGTTCTTC.

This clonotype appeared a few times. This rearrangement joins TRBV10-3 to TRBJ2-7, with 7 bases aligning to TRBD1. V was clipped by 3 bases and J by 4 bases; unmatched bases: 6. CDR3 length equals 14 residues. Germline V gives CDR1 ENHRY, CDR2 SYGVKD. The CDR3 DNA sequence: TGTGCCATCAGTGACGAGACAGGGCAATACGAGCAGTACTTC. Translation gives CAISDETGQYEQYF.

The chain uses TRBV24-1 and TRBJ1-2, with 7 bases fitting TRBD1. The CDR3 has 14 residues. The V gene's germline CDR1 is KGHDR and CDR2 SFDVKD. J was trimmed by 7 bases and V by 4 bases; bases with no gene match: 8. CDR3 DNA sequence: TGTGCCACCAGTGACCCCACAGGGGATAGTGGCTACACCTTC. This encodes CATSDPTGDSGYTF.

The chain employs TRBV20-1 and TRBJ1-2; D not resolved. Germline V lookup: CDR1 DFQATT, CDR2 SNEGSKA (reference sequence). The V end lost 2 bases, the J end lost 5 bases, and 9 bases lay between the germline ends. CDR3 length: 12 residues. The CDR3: CSARSAGYGYTF. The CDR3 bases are TGCAGTGCTAGATCGGCCGGATATGGCTACACCTTC.

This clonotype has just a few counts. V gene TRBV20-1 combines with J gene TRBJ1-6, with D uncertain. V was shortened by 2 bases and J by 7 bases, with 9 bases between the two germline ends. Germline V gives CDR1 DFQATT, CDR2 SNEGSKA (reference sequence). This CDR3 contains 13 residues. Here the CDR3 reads CSARYGNNSPLHF. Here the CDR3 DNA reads TGCAGTGCTAGATACGGGAACAATTCACCCCTCCACTTT.

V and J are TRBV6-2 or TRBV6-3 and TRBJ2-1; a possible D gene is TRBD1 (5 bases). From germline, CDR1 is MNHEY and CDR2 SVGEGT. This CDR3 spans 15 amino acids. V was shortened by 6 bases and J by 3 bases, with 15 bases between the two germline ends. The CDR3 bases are TGTGCCAGCAGCCAAAGATTGGGGCGCTACAATGAGCAGTTCTTC. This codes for CASSQRLGRYNEQFF.

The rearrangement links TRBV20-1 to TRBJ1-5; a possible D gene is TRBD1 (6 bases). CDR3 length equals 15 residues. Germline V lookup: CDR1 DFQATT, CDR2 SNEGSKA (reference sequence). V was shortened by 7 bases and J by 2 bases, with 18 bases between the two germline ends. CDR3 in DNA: TGCAGTGTCCCTTCGGGGGGGCAACGCAATCAGCCCCAGCATTTT. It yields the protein CSVPSGGQRNQPQHF.

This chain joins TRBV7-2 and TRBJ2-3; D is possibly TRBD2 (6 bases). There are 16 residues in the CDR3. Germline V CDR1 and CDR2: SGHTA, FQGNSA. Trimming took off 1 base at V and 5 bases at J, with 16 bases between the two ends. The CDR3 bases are TGTGCCAGCAGCTTAGTCGGCTCTAGCGAGGGAGATACGCAGTATTTT. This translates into CASSLVGSSEGDTQYF.

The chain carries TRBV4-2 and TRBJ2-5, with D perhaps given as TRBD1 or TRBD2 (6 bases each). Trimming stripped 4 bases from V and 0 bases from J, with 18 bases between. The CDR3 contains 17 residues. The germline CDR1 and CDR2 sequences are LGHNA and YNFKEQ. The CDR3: CASSLTRGAPNQETQYF. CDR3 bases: TGTGCCAGCAGCCTCACGAGGGGGGCCCCTAACCAAGAGACCCAGTACTTC.

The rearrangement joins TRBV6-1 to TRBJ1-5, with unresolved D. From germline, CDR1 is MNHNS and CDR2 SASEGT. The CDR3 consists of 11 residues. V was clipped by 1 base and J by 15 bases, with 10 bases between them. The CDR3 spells CASSEEEQGHF. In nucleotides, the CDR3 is TGTGCCAGCAGTGAAGAGGAACAAGGGCATTTT.

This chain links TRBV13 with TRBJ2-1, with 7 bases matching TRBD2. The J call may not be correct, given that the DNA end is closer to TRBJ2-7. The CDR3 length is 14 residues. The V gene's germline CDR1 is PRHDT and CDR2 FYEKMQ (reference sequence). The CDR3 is CASSLRGDYNEQYF. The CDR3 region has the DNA TGTGCCAGCAGTTTACGGGGGGACTACAATGAGCAGTACTTC.

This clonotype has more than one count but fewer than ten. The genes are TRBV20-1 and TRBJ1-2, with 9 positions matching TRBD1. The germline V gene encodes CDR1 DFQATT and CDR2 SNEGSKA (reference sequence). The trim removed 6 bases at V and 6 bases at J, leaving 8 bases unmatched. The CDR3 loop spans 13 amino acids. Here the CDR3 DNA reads TGCAGTGCCGGAGACAGGGGGAGTAATGGCTACACCTTC. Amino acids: CSAGDRGSNGYTF.

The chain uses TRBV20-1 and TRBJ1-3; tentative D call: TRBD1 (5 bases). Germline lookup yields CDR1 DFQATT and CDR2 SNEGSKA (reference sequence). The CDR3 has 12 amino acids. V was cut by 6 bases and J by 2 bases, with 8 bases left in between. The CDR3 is CSAMGPGNTIYF. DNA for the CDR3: TGCAGTGCGATGGGACCTGGAAACACCATATATTTT.